The source of this T cell receptor (beta chain) is a study of shared clonotypes between healthy human individuals. Overall study context: There were three CD4 naive, three CD4 memory, two CD8 naive and one CD8 memory plates per donor.

Adults of Caucasian background living in Nashville, Tennessee made up all donors. Comment on this clone: Its antigen is not known. Other DNA sequences in this sample translate to the same CDR3.

Deletions cut 6 bases from V and 0 bases from J, with 9 bases between. The CDR3 consists of 14 residues. Germline CDR1 is KGHSH and CDR2 is LQKENI. Samples underwent the assay at deep level. Produced via immunoSEQ multiplex PCR; TCRdb's table is partial and in-frame only. The top ten clones hold approximately 0.38% of a sample with 1,500,000 or so clones, 98% of them seen once. The study, taken as a whole, reports: Generation probabilities were higher for clonotypes shared across all four sorted-subset donors than for unshared ones.

The gene calls are TRBV18 and TRBJ1-5; maybe TRBD1 (6 bases). This TCR came from a man aged 30-40 years in good health. The sequencing input was naive CD4+ T cells sorted from blood. Subset meaning: CD45RA+ positively selected. As DNA, the CDR3 is TGTGCCAGCTCCGGACAGAATAGCAATCAGCCCCAGCATTTT. It specifies CASSGQNSNQPQHF. Full variable domain (missing parts from reference TRBV18 and TRBJ1-5): NAGVMQNPRHLVRRRGQEARLRCSPMKGHSHVYWYRQLPEEGLKFMVYLQKENIIDESGMPKERFSAEFPKEGPSILRIQQVVRGDSAAYFCASSGQNSNQPQHFGDGTRLSIL.